The T cell receptor beta chain under discussion was sequenced for a study of lymphopenia after photon versus proton radiotherapy. Profiled with immunoSEQ multiplex PCR; TCRdb holds only in-frame clones, not every one. The sample consists of about 65,000 clones, around 86% of them appearing once. The V and J ends lost 5 bases and 7 bases respectively, with 15 bases between them. The CDR3 runs 13 residues. Germline V gives CDR1 SGHTA, CDR2 FQGTGA. This TCR came from an elderly man with esophageal cancer. This chain joins TRBV7-3 and TRBJ2-7; possible D gene TRBD2, 6 bases. The sample was peripheral blood, taken from a patient treated with proton-based radiotherapy. The CDR3 DNA is TGTGCCAGCAGCAAGGGACTGCCGAGTGAGCAGTACTTC. As protein: CASSKGLPSEQYF.